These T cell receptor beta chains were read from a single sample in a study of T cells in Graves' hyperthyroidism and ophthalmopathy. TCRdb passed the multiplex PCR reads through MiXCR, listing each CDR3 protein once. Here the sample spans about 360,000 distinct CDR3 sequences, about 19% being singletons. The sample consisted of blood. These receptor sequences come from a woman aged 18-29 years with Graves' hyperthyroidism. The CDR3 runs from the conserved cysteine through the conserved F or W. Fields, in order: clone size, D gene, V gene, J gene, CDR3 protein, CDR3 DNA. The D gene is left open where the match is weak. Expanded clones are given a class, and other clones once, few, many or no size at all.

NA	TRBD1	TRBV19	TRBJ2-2	CARRAGQANTGELFF	TGTGCCAGGAGAGCAGGACAGGCGAACACCGGGGAGCTGTTTTTT
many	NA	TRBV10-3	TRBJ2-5	CAISESIYGQETQYF	TGTGCCATCAGTGAGTCGATCTACGGCCAAGAGACCCAGTACTTC
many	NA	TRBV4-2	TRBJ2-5	CASSQKAGQKETQYF	TGTGCCAGCAGCCAAAAAGCAGGGCAAAAAGAGACCCAGTACTTC
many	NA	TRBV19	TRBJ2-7	CASSISSQTDYEQYF	TGTGCCAGTAGTATTTCTAGCCAGACAGACTACGAGCAGTACTTC
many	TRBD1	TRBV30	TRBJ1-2	CAWDRDSLSYYGYTF	TGTGCCTGGGACCGGGACAGTCTCTCTTACTATGGCTACACCTTC
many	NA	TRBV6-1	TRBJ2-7	CASSEVTLDEQYF	TGTGCCAGCAGTGAAGTAACCCTGGACGAGCAGTACTTC
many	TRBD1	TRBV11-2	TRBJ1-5	CASSTPGKGGGNQPQHF	TGTGCCAGCAGCACCCCGGGGAAAGGGGGCGGCAATCAGCCCCAGCATTTT
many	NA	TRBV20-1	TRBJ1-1	CSARDQTEAFF	TGCAGTGCAAGGGACCAGACTGAAGCTTTCTTT
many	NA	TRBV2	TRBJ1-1	CASMRGTEAFF	TGTGCCAGCATGCGGGGAACTGAAGCTTTCTTT
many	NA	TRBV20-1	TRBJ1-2	CSGKPNYGYTF	TGCAGTGGGAAACCTAACTATGGCTACACCTTC
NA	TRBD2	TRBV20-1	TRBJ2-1	CSARTSGGYNEQFF	TGCAGTGCAAGGACTAGCGGGGGGTACAATGAGCAGTTCTTC
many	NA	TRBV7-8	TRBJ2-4	CASSLNPGPKNIQYF	TGTGCCAGCAGCCTCAATCCGGGGCCCAAAAACATTCAGTACTTC
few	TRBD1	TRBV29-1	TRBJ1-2	CSAQGGGVGRYGYTF	TGCAGCGCCCAGGGGGGTGGGGTCGGAAGATATGGCTACACCTTC
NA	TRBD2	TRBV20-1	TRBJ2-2	CSARDRAGGPGGELFF	TGCAGTGCTAGAGATCGGGCGGGGGGGCCCGGCGGGGAGCTGTTTTTT
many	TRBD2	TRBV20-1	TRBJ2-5	CSTRGGAQETQYF	TGCAGCACCCGCGGGGGGGCCCAAGAGACCCAGTACTTC
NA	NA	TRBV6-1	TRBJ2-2	CASRGAYTGELFF	TGTGCCAGCAGGGGGGCCTACACCGGGGAGCTGTTTTTT
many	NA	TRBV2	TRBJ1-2	CASILNQQGAGYTF	TGTGCCAGCATTTTAAACCAACAGGGTGCTGGCTACACCTTC
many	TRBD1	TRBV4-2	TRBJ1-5	CASSQDGDRGNQPQHF	TGTGCCAGCAGCCAAGACGGGGACAGGGGCAATCAGCCCCAGCATTTT
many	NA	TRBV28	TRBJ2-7	CASSLYLGDNYEQYF	TGTGCCAGCAGTTTATACCTGGGGGACAACTACGAGCAGTACTTC
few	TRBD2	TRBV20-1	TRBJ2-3	CSATRTSGGVGDTQYF	TGCAGTGCTACCCGGACTAGCGGGGGGGTCGGGGATACGCAGTATTTT
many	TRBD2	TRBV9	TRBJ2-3	CASSVAGGLAGGTQYF	TGTGCCAGCAGCGTAGCAGGAGGGCTAGCGGGGGGGACGCAGTATTTT
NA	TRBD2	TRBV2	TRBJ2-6	CASRERGGPGANVLTF	TGTGCCAGCAGGGAGCGGGGGGGCCCTGGGGCCAACGTCCTGACTTTC
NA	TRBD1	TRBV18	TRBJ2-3	CASSTQDRASTDTQYF	TGTGCCAGCTCAACCCAGGACAGGGCTAGCACAGATACGCAGTATTTT
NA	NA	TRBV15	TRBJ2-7	CATSPGGVTYEQYF	TGTGCCACCAGCCCTGGGGGAGTAACCTACGAGCAGTACTTC
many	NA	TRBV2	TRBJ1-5	CASSEEGGQPQHF	TGTGCCAGCAGTGAAGAGGGAGGTCAGCCCCAGCATTTT
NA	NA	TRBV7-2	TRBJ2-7	CASSQSGSSYEQYF	TGTGCCAGCAGCCAATCCGGATCATCCTACGAGCAGTACTTC
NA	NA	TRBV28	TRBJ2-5	CACVGHGQETQYF	TGTGCCTGTGTGGGCCATGGTCAGGAGACCCAGTACTTC
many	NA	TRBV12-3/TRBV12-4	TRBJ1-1	CASSPSGETNTEAFF	TGTGCCAGCAGCCCCTCAGGGGAGACGAACACTGAAGCTTTCTTT
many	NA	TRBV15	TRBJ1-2	CATSRGGGYTF	TGTGCCACCAGCAGAGGTGGCGGCTACACCTTC
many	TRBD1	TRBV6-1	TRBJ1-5	CASSRRDRDQPQHF	TGTGCCAGCAGCCGCCGGGACAGGGATCAGCCCCAGCATTTT
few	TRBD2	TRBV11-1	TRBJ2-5	CASSLAGAGGRETQYF	TGTGCCAGCAGCTTAGCGGGAGCGGGGGGGCGGGAGACCCAGTACTTC
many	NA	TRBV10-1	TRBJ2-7	CASSESLSSYEQYF	TGCGCCAGCAGTGAGTCTCTCAGTTCCTACGAGCAGTACTTC
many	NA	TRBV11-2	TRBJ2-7	CASSLAGREKQYF	TGTGCCAGCAGCTTAGCCGGCAGGGAAAAGCAGTACTTC
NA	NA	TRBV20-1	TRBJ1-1	CSALPWVEAFF	TGCAGTGCCCTCCCGTGGGTTGAAGCTTTCTTT
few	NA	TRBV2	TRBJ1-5	CASRETKGGAGRPQHF	TGTGCCAGCAGGGAAACGAAAGGGGGAGCAGGTCGGCCCCAGCATTTT
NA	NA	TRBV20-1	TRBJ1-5	CSARMDQPQHF	TGCAGTGCTAGAATGGATCAGCCCCAGCATTTT
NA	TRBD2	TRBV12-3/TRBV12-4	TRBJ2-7	CASSGGVGRDDQYF	TGTGCCAGCAGTGGGGGGGTAGGGCGCGACGATCAGTACTTC
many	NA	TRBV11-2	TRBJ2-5	CASSLDFGAEETQYF	TGTGCCAGCAGCTTAGATTTCGGCGCTGAAGAGACCCAGTACTTC
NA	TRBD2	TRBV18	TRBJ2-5	CASSPVQRGTETQYF	TGTGCCAGCTCACCGGTTCAGCGGGGGACGGAGACCCAGTACTTC
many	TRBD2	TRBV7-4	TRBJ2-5	CLSGGAWNEETQYF	TGCTTGAGCGGGGGGGCATGGAACGAAGAGACCCAGTACTTC
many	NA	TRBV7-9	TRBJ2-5	CASSPGRSIETQYF	TGTGCCAGCAGCCCGGGACGGTCGATAGAGACCCAGTACTTC
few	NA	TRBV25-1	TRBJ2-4	CASSEEGAAKNIQYF	TGTGCCAGCAGTGAAGAAGGGGCGGCCAAAAACATTCAGTACTTC